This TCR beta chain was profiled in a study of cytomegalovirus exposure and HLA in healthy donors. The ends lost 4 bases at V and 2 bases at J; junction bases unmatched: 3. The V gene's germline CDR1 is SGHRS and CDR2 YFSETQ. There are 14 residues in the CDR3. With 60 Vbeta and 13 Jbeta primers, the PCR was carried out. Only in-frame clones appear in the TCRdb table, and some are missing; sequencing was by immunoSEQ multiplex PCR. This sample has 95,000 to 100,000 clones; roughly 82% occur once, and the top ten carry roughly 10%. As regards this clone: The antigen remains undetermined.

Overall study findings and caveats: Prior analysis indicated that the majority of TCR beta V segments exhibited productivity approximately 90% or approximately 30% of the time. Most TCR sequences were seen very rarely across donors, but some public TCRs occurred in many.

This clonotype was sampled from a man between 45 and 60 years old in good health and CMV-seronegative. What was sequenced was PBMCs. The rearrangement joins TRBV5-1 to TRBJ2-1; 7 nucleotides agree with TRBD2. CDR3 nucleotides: TGCGCCAGCAGCCTGCGGGGGACCTACAATGAGCAGTTCTTC. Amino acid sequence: CASSLRGTYNEQFF.